The T cell receptor (beta chain) under discussion was sequenced for a study of blood T cells in healthy people across ages. This CDR3 contains 14 residues. The germline gives CDR1 MNHEY, CDR2 SVGAGI. Germline trimming cut 6 bases from V and 0 bases from J; bases unmatched to any gene: 4. The table lists this clonotype with a few counts. Primed by a sample-barcoded 5' primer and a J-beta primer mix, a second PCR proceeded for roughly 6 to 12 cycles. Sequencing yielded, for each sample, at least 3 million paired-end reads carrying CDR3. TCRdb used MiXCR to reprocess the 5' RACE reads, holding one entry per CDR3 protein. The sample yields 700,000 or so distinct CDR3 sequences, approximately 21% seen once.

This rearrangement joins TRBV6-5 to TRBJ1-1; 7 nucleotides match TRBD1. Sample: blood. This TCR was sampled from a man between 70 and 80 years old in good health. CDR3 coding DNA: TGTGCCAGCAGCGGTGACAGGGTGAACACTGAAGCTTTCTTT. This gives the protein CASSGDRVNTEAFF.